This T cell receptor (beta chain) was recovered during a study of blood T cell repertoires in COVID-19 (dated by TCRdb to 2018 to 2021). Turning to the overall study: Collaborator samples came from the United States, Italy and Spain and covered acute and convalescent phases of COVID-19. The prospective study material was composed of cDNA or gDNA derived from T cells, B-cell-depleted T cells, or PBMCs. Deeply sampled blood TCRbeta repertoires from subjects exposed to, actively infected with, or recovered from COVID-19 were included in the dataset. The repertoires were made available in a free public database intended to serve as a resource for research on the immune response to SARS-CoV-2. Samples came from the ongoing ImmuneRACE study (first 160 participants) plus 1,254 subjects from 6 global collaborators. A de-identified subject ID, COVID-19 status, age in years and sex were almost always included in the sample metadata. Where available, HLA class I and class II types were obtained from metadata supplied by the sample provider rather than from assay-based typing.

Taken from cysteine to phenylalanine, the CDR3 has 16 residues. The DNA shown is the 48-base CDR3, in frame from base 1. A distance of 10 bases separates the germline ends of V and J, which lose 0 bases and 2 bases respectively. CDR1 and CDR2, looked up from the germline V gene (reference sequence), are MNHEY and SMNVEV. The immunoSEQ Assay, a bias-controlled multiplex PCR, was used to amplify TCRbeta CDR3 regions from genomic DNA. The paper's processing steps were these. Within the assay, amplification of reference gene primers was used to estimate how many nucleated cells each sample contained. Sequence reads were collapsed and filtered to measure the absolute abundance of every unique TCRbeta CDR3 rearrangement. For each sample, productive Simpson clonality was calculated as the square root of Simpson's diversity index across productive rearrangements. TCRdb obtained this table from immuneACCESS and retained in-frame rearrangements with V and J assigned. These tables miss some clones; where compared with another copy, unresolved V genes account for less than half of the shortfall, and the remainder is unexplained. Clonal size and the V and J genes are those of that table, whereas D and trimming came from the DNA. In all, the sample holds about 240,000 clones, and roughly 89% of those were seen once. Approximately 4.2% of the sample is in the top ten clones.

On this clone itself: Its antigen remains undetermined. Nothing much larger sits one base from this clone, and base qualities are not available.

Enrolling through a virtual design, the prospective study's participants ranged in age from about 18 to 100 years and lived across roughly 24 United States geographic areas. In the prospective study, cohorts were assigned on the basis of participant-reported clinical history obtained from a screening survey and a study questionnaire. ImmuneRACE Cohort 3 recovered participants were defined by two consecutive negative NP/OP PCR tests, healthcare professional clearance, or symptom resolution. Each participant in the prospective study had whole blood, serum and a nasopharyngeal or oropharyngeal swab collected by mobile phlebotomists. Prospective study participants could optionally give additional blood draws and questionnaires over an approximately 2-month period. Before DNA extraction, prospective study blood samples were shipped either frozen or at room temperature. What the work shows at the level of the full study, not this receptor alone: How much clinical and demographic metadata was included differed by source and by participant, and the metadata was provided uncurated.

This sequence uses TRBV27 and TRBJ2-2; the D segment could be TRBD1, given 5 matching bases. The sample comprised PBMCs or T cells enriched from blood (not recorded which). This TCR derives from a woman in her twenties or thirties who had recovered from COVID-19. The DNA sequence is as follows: TGTGCCAGCAGTTTATCGCGCAGGGTAAACACCGGGGAGCTGTTTTTT. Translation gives CASSLSRRVNTGELFF.